A single sample gave rise to the 8 T cell receptor beta chains below, sequenced in a study of shared T cell receptors in the human thymus. Repertoires were generated with immunoSEQ multiplex PCR, while TCRdb's copy carries only in-frame clones and drops some. The table lists 500,000 to 750,000 clones, roughly 90% of them singletons, with approximately 0.01% in the top ten. The same sample was also used in a study of human thymus T cells.

The sequenced sample was thymocytes. Every receptor here comes from a boy under two years old with a congenital heart defect.

The chain links TRBV30 to TRBJ2-5, with a weak D call TRBD2 (6 bases). V gave up 4 bases and J gave up 2 bases, with 14 bases separating them. There are 14 residues in the CDR3. Germline V gene data show CDR1 as GTSNPN and CDR2 as SVGIG (reference sequence). The DNA of the CDR3 is TGTGCCTGGATGATGGGACTCCTACAAGAGACCCAGTACTTC. Encoded protein: CAWMMGLLQETQYF.

Comment on this clone: At one end, the junction sequence differs from germline, possibly due to a read error. J is TRBJ2-6 and V is TRBV30, with TRBD2 matching 9 bases. The germline V gene encodes CDR1 GTSNPN and CDR2 SVGIG (reference sequence). The CDR3 is 14 amino acids. CDR3 sequence (DNA): TGTGCCTGGAGTGTACCGCGGCTAGCGGGGACGTTGGCTTTC. Its translation: CAWSVPRLAGTLAF.

The rearrangement joins TRBV15 to TRBJ2-1; weak D call: TRBD1 (5 bases). V was pared by 5 bases and J by 2 bases, with 16 bases between. The germline V gene encodes CDR1 LNHNV and CDR2 YYDKDF (reference sequence). The CDR3 length is 16 residues. The CDR3 DNA reads as TGTGCCACCAGCGGCGACAGCGTCGAACCCTACAATGAGCAGTTCTTC. It is translated as CATSGDSVEPYNEQFF.

The J gene is TRBJ1-3, the V gene TRBV6-5; 7 bases agree with TRBD1. After removal of 6 bases from V and 0 bases from J, the junction contained 5 bases not matched to a gene. Germline V gene data show CDR1 as MNHEY and CDR2 as SVGAGI. CDR3 length: 15 amino acids. CDR3 sequence reads: CASSDRVVSGNTIYF. CDR3 DNA sequence: TGTGCCAGCAGCGACAGGGTGGTCTCTGGAAACACCATATATTTT.

The chain links TRBV7-2 to TRBJ2-7, with TRBD1 matching 7 bases. The CDR3 extends over 15 amino acids. Germline trimming cut 0 bases from V and 7 bases from J; bases unmatched to any gene: 9. The germline gives CDR1 SGHTA, CDR2 FQGNSA. The CDR3 spells CASSLAWDRLREQYF. Here the CDR3 DNA reads TGTGCCAGCAGCTTAGCATGGGACAGACTACGTGAGCAGTACTTC. Using reference TRBV7-2 and TRBJ2-7 for the parts outside the CDR3, the full variable domain is GAGVSQSPSNKVTEKGKDVELRCDPISGHTALYWYRQSLGQGLEFLIYFQGNSAPDKSGLPSDRFSAERTGGSVSTLTIQRTQQEDSAVYLCASSLAWDRLREQYFGPGTRLTVT.

V gene TRBV11-3 combines with J gene TRBJ1-1; 7 bases fit TRBD1. The CDR3 is made up of 16 amino acids. In germline, CDR1 is SGHNT, CDR2 YENEEA. The J segment lost 1 base and the V segment lost 2 bases, leaving 7 bases of the junction unmatched. The CDR3, as DNA: TGTGCCAGCAGCTTATTGTCGACAGGGACGAACACTGAAGCTTTCTTT. Its protein product is CASSLLSTGTNTEAFF.

The J gene is TRBJ2-7, the V gene TRBV30; no firm D call. The CDR3 consists of 13 residues. V was trimmed by 0 bases and J by 2 bases, leaving 8 bases between them. Germline CDR1 and CDR2: GTSNPN and SVGIG (reference sequence). Here the CDR3 reads CAWSVSGAYEQYF. As DNA, the CDR3 is TGTGCCTGGAGTGTAAGTGGAGCCTACGAGCAGTACTTC. The full variable domain, completed using reference TRBV30 and TRBJ2-7, is SQTIHQWPATLVQPVGSPLSLECTVEGTSNPNLYWYRQAAGRGLQLLFYSVGIGQISSEVPQNLSASRPQDRQFILSSKKLLLSDSGFYLCAWSVSGAYEQYFGPGTRLTVT.

The V gene is TRBV5-4, the J gene TRBJ2-2; 13 bases agree with TRBD2. The CDR3 runs to 19 residues. With 5 bases clipped from V and 2 bases from J, the junction kept 12 bases outside the gene matches. Germline assignment: CDR1 SGHNT and CDR2 YYREEE (reference sequence). As DNA, the CDR3 is TGTGCCAGCAGTCAATCTGGGACTAGCGGGACCGCAAACACCGGGGAGCTGTTTTTT. It specifies CASSQSGTSGTANTGELFF.